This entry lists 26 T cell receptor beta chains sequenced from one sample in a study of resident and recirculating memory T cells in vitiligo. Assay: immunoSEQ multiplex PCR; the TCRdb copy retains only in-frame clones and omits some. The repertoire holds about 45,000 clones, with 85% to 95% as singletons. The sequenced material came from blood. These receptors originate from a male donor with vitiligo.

CDR3 in amino acids: CASSSGQGRPDAQYF. In nucleotides, the CDR3 is TGCGCCAGCAGCTCGGGACAGGGGCGCCCGGATGCGCAGTATTTT. This chain uses TRBV5-1 with TRBJ2-3, with 10 bases fitting TRBD1. The CDR3 has 15 residues. Trimming took 3 bases from V and 10 from J; bases not matched to a gene: 11. CDR1 and CDR2 from the germline V gene are SGHRS and YFSETQ. The whole variable domain, filled in from reference TRBV5-1 and TRBJ2-3, reads KAGVTQTPRYLIKTRGQQVTLSCSPISGHRSVSWYQQTPGQGLQFLFEYFSETQRNKGNFPGRFSGRQFSNSRSEMNVSTLELGDSALYLCASSSGQGRPDAQYFGPGTRLTVL.

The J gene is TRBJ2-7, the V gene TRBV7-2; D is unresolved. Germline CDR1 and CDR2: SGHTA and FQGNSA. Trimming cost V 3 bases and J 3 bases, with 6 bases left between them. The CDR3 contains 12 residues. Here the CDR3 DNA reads TGTGCCAGCAGCTTTGCAGACTACGAGCAGTACTTC. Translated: CASSFADYEQYF.

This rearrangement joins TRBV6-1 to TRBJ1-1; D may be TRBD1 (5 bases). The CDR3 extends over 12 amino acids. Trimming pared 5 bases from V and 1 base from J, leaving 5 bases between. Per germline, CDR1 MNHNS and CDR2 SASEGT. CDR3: CASSRGNTEAFF. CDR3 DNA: TGTGCCAGCAGTAGGGGGAACACTGAAGCTTTCTTT.

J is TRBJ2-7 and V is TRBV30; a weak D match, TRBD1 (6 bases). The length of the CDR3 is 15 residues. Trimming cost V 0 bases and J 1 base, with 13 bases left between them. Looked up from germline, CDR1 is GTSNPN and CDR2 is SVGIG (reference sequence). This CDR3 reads CAWSVTGRSSYEQYF. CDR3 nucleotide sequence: TGTGCCTGGAGTGTAACAGGGCGATCTTCCTACGAGCAGTACTTC.

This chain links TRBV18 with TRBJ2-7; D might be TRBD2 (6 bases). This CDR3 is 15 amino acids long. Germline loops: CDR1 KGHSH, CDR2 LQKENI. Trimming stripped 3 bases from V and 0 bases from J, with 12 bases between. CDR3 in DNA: TGTGCCAGCTCACCCCAGGCGGGGAGCTCCTACGAGCAGTACTTC. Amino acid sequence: CASSPQAGSSYEQYF.

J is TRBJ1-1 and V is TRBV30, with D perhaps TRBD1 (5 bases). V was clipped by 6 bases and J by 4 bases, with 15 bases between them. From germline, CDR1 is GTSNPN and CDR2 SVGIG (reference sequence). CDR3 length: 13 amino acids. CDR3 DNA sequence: TGTGCCTGCTTTTCGGGGGTTGTCACTGAAGCTTTCTTT. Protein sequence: CACFSGVVTEAFF.

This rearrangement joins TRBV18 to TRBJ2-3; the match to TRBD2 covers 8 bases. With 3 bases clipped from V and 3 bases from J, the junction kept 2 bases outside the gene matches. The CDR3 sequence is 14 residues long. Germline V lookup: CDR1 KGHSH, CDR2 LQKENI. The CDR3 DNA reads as TGTGCCAGCTCACCCGCTAGCGGGACAGATACGCAGTATTTT. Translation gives CASSPASGTDTQYF.

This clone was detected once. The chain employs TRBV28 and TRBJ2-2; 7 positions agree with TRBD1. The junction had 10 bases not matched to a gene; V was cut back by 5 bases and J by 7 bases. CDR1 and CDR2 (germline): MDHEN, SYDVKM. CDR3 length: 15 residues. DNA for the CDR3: TGTGCCAGCAGTCTCTTCCTACAGGGGTTCGGGGAGCTGTTTTTT. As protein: CASSLFLQGFGELFF. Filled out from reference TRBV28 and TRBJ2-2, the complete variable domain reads DVKVTQSSRYLVKRTGEKVFLECVQDMDHENMFWYRQDPGLGLRLIYFSYDVKMKEKGDIPEGYSVSREKKERFSLILESASTNQTSMYLCASSLFLQGFGELFFGEGSRLTVL.

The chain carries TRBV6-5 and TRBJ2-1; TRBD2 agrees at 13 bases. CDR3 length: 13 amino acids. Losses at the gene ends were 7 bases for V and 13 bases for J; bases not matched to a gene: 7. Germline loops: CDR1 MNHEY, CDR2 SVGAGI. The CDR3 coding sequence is TGTGCCAGCACTCCACTAGCGGGGGGGCACCAGTTCTTC. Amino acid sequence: CASTPLAGGHQFF.

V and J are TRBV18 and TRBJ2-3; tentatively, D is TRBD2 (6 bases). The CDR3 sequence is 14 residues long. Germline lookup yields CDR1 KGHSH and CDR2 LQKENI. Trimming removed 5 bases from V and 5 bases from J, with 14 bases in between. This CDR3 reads CASSAGTVRDTQYF. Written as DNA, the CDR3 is TGTGCCAGCTCAGCCGGGACTGTAAGAGATACGCAGTATTTT. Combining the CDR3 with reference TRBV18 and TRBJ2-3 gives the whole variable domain NAGVMQNPRHLVRRRGQEARLRCSPMKGHSHVYWYRQLPEEGLKFMVYLQKENIIDESGMPKERFSAEFPKEGPSILRIQQVVRGDSAAYFCASSAGTVRDTQYFGPGTRLTVL.

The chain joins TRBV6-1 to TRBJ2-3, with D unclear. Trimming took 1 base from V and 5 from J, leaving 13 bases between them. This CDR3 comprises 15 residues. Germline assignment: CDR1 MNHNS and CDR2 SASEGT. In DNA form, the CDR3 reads TGTGCCAGCAGTGAAGGGAACCCAGGAATAGATACGCAGTATTTT. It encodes CASSEGNPGIDTQYF.

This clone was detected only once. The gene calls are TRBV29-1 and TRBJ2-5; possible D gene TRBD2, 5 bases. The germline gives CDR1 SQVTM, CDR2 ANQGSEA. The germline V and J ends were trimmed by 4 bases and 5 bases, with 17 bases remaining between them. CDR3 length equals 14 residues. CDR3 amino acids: CSVGLAPTGETQYF. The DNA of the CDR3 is TGCAGCGTTGGGCTCGCCCCAACGGGGGAGACCCAGTACTTC.

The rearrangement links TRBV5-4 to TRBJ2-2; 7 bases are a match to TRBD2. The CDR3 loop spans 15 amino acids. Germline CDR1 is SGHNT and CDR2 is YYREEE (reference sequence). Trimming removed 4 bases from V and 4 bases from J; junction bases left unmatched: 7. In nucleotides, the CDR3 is TGTGCCAGCAGCCCAGCCAGCGGGGTCACCGGGGAGCTGTTTTTT. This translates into CASSPASGVTGELFF.

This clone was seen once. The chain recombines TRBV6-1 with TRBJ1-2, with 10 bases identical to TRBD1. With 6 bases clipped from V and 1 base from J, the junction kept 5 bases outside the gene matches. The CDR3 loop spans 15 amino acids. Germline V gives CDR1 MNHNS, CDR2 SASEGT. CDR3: CASSRQGAHNYGYTF. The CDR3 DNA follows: TGTGCCAGCAGCCGACAGGGGGCGCATAACTATGGCTACACCTTC.

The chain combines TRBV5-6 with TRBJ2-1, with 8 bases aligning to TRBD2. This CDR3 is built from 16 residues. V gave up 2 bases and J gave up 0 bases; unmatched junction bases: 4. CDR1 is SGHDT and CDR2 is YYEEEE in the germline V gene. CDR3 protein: CASSLPTSGSYNEQFF. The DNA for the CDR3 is TGTGCCAGCAGCTTACCCACTAGCGGCTCCTACAATGAGCAGTTCTTC.

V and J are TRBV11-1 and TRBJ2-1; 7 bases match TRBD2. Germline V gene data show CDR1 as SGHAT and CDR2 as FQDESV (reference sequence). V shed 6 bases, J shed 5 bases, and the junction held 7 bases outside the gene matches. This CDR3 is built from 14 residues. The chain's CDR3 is CASRRVAGDNEQFF. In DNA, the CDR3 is TGTGCCAGCAGGCGGGTGGCGGGGGACAATGAGCAGTTCTTC.

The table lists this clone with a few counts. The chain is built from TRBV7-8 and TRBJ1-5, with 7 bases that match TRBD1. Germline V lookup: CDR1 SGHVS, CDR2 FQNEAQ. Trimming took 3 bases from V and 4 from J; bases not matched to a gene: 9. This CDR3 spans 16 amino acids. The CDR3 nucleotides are TGTGCCAGCAGCTTCGGGACAGCGAAATTAAATCAGCCCCAGCATTTT. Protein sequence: CASSFGTAKLNQPQHF.

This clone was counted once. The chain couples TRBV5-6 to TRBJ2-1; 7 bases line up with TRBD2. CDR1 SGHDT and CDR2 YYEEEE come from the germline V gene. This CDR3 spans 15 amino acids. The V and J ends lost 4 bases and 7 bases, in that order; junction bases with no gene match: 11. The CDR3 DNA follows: TGTGCCAGCAGCCATGAAACTAGCGTGCGGAATGAGCAGTTCTTC. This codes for CASSHETSVRNEQFF.

DNA of the CDR3: TGTGCCAGCAGTCAACGGACAGGGATAAATGAAAAACTGTTTTTT. As protein: CASSQRTGINEKLFF. V is TRBV6-1 and J is TRBJ1-4, with 8 bases fitting TRBD1. V was pared by 5 bases and J by 5 bases, with 7 bases of the junction left unmatched. The CDR3 extends over 15 amino acids. CDR1 and CDR2 from the germline V gene are MNHNS and SASEGT.

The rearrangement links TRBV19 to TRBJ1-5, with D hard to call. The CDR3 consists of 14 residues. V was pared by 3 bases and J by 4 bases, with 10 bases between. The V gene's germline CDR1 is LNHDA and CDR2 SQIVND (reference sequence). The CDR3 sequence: CASSIRLRNQPQHF. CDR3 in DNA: TGTGCCAGTAGTATCAGGCTCAGGAATCAGCCCCAGCATTTT.

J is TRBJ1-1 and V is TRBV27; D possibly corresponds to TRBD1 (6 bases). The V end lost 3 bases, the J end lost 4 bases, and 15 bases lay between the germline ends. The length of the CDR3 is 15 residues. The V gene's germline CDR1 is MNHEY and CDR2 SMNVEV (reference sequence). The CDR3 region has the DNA TGTGCCAGCAGTTTGGCAGGGGCGGGGGTCACTGAAGCTTTCTTT. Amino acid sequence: CASSLAGAGVTEAFF.

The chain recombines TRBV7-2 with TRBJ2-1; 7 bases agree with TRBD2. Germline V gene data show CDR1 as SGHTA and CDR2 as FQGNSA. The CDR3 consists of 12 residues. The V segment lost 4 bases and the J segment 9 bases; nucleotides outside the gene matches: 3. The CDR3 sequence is CASSSGGIEQFF. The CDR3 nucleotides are TGTGCCAGCAGCTCGGGGGGAATTGAGCAGTTCTTC.

In DNA, the CDR3 is TGTGCCAGCAGTTTAGGGAGGGGGGTAGGAGAGACCCAGTACTTC. It yields the protein CASSLGRGVGETQYF. V and J are TRBV27 and TRBJ2-5; TRBD2 might be the D (7 bases). The CDR3 loop spans 15 amino acids. In germline, CDR1 is MNHEY, CDR2 SMNVEV (reference sequence). V was pared by 2 bases and J by 4 bases, with 14 bases between.

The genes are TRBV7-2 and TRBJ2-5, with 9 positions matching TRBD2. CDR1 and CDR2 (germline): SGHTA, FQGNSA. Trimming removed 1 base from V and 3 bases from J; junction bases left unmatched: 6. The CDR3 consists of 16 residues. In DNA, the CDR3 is TGTGCCAGCAGCTTAGGTGTGCGGGGGGGTGAAGAGACCCAGTACTTC. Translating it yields CASSLGVRGGEETQYF. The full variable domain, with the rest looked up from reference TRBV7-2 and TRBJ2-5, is GAGVSQSPSNKVTEKGKDVELRCDPISGHTALYWYRQSLGQGLEFLIYFQGNSAPDKSGLPSDRFSAERTGGSVSTLTIQRTQQEDSAVYLCASSLGVRGGEETQYFGPGTRLLVL.

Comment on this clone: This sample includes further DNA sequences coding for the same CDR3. CDR3 in amino acids: CASSVGSGGYEQYF. The CDR3 nucleotides are TGTGCCAGCAGCGTAGGCAGCGGGGGGTACGAGCAGTACTTC. The rearrangement uses TRBV9 and TRBJ2-7, with 9 bases aligning to TRBD2. There are 14 residues in the CDR3. Unmatched junction bases numbered 2, after V lost 0 bases and J lost 4 bases. Germline V lookup: CDR1 SGDLS, CDR2 YYNGEE.

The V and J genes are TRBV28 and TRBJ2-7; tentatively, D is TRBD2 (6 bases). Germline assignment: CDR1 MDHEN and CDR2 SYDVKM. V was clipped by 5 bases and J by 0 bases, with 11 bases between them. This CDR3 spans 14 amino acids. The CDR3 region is CASSVDGSSYEQYF. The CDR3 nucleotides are TGTGCCAGCAGTGTGGACGGGAGCTCCTACGAGCAGTACTTC.